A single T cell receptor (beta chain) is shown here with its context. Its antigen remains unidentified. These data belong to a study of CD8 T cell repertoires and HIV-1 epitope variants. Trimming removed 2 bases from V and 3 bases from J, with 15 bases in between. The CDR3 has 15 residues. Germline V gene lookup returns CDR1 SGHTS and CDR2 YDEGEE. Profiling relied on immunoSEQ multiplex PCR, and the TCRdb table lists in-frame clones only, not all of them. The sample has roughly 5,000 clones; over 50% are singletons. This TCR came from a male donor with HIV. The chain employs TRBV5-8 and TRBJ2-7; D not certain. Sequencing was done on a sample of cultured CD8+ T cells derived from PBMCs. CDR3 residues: CASSFSYSADYEQYF. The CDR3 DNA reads TGTGCCAGCAGCTTTAGTTATTCGGCAGACTACGAGCAGTACTTC. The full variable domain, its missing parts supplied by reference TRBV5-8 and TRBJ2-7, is EAGVTQSPTHLIKTRGQQATLRCSPISGHTSVYWYQQALGLGLQFLLWYDEGEERNRGNFPPRFSGRQFPNYSSELNVNALELEDSALYLCASSFSYSADYEQYFGPGTRLTVT.